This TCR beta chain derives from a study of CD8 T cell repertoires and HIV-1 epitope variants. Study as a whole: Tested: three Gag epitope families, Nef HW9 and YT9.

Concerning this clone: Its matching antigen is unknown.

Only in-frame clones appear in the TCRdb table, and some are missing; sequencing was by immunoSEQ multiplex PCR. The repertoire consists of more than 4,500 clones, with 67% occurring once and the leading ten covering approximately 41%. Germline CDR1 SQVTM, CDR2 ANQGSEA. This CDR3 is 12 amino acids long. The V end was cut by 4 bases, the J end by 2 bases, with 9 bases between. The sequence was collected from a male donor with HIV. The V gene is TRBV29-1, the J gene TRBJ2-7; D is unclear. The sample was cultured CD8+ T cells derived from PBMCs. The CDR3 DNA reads TGCAGCGTTGCGGCAGACCCCTACGAGCAGTACTTC. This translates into CSVAADPYEQYF.